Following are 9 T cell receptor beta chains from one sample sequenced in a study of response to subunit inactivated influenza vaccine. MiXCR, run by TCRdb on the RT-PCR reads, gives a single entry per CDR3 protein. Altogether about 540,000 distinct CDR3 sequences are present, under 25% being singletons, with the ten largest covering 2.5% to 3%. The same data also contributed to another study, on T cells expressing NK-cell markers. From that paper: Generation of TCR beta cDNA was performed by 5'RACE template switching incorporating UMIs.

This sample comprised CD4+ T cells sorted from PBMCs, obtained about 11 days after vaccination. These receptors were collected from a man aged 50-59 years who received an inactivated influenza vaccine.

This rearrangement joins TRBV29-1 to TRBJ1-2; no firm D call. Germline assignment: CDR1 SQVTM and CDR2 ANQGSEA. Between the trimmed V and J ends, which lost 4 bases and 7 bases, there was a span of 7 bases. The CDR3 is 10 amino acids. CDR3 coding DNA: TGCAGCGTTGGGTTAGTTGGCTACACCTTC. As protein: CSVGLVGYTF.

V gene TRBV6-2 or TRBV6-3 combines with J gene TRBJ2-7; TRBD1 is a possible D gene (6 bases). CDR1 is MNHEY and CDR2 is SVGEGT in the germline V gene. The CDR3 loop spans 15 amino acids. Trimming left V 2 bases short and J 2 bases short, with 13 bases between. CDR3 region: CASSYGDTRTYEQYF. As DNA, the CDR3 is TGTGCCAGCAGTTACGGGGACACGCGAACCTACGAGCAGTACTTC.

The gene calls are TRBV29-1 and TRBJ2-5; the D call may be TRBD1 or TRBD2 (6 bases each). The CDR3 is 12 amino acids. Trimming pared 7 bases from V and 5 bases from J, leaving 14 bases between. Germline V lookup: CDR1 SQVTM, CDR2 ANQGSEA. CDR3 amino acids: CSAGGGGETQYF. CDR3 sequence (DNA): TGCAGCGCCGGAGGAGGGGGGGAGACCCAGTACTTC.

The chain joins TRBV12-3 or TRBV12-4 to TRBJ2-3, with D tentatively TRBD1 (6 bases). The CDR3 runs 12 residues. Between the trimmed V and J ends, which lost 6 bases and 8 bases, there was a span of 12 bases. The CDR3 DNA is TGTGCCAGCAGCCAGGGGTTGGCTACGCAGTATTTT. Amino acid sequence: CASSQGLATQYF.

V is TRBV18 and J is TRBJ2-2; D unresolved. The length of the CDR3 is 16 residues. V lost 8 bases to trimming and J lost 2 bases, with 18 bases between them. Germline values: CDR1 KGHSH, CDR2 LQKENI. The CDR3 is CASPSLGGTNTGELFF. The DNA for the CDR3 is TGTGCCAGCCCATCCCTCGGCGGCACTAACACCGGGGAGCTGTTTTTT.

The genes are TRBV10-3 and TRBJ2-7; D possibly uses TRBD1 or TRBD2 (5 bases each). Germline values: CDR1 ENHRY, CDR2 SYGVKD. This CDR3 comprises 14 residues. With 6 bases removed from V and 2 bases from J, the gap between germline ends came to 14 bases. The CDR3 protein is CAIRGDGYTYEQYF. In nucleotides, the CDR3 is TGTGCCATCAGGGGGGACGGATACACCTACGAGCAGTACTTC.

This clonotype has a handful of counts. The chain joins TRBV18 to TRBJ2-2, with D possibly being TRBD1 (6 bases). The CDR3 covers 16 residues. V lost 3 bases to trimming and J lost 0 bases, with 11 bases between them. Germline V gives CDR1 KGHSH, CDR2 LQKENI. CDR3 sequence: CASSPTGHANTGELFF. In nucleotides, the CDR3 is TGTGCCAGCTCACCCACGGGACACGCGAACACCGGGGAGCTGTTTTTT.

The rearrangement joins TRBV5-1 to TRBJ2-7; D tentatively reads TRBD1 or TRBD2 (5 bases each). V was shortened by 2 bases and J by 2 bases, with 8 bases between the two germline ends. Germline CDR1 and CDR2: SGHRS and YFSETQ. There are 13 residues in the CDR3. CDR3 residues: CASSFGATYEQYF. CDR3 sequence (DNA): TGCGCCAGCAGCTTCGGGGCAACCTACGAGCAGTACTTC.

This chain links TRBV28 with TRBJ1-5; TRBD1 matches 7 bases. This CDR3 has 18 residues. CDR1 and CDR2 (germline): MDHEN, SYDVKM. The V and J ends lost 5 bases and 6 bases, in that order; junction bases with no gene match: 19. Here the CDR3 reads CASSLINLRQGHRQPQHF. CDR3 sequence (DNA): TGTGCCAGCAGTCTAATCAATCTACGACAGGGACATCGTCAGCCCCAGCATTTT. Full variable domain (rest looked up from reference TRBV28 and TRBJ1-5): DVKVTQSSRYLVKRTGEKVFLECVQDMDHENMFWYRQDPGLGLRLIYFSYDVKMKEKGDIPEGYSVSREKKERFSLILESASTNQTSMYLCASSLINLRQGHRQPQHFGDGTRLSIL.